The clone carrying this T cell receptor (beta chain) appeared a few times. Its antigen is still unknown. V gave up 4 bases and J gave up 4 bases; unmatched junction bases: 5. This CDR3 has 15 residues. CDR1 and CDR2 from the germline V gene are SGHNT and YYREEE (reference sequence). The sequenced template was cDNA made from the entire isolated RNA. The method was immunoSEQ multiplex PCR; TCRdb's version includes in-frame clones alone and lacks a portion of them. The sample includes about 620,000 clones, around 16% of them seen just once. This specimen comes from a study of beta chain features in type 1 diabetes. Overall study: Age and gender were similar between patients and healthy donors, as were cell yields. Overall study findings and caveats: VDJ junctions in type 1 diabetes patients carried more deletions and fewer insertions.

V is TRBV5-4 and J is TRBJ2-7; TRBD2 matches at 13 bases. The sequenced sample consisted of naive CD4+ T cells from blood. The clonotype originates from a man between 18 and 35 years old in good health. The CDR3 DNA sequence: TGTGCCAGCAGCCCTCGGACTAGCGGGAGTTACGAGCAGTACTTC. Its translation: CASSPRTSGSYEQYF.